The 6 T cell receptor beta chains in this list originate from one sample, sequenced in a study of CD4 T cells in relation to SARS-CoV-2 and coronaviruses. These receptors have no identified antigens. Unexposed donor CD4+ T cells date from about 2011-2019, before the COVID-19 pandemic. The cells were cultured for about ten days before CD4+ T cells were isolated. The method was immunoSEQ multiplex PCR; TCRdb's version includes in-frame clones alone and lacks a portion of them. The sample carries about 21,000 clones, 76% recorded once. Material: CD4+ T cells from PBMCs, cultured in vitro. The receptors were sampled from a human donor in good health.

This clone was found a few times. This sequence joins TRBV9 and TRBJ1-1; no definite D call. The V end lost 0 bases, the J end lost 1 base, and 4 bases lay between the germline ends. CDR1 and CDR2 from the germline V gene are SGDLS and YYNGEE. CDR3 length: 13 residues. CDR3 sequence reads: CASSVGSNTEAFF. CDR3 sequence (DNA): TGTGCCAGCAGCGTAGGGTCGAACACTGAAGCTTTCTTT.

This chain uses TRBV7-9 with TRBJ2-7, with 8 bases aligning to TRBD2. There are 17 residues in the CDR3. With 7 bases clipped from V and 6 bases from J, the junction kept 20 bases outside the gene matches. Germline V CDR1 and CDR2: SEHNR, FQNEAQ (reference sequence). The CDR3 nucleotides read TGTGCCAGCACCTACCTTGGTCGAGGGACTAGTCGCGTCGAGCAGTACTTC. It codes for CASTYLGRGTSRVEQYF.

This sequence joins TRBV19 and TRBJ1-2; TRBD1 matches at 7 bases. Trimming removed 7 bases from V and 4 bases from J; junction bases left unmatched: 3. This CDR3 contains 12 residues. Germline V CDR1 and CDR2: LNHDA, SQIVND (reference sequence). The CDR3 region has the DNA TGTGCCAGTACCGACAGGGCCTATGGCTACACCTTC. This translates into CASTDRAYGYTF.

The chain uses TRBV7-9 and TRBJ2-7, with unresolved D. The CDR3 runs 12 residues. V was shortened by 3 bases and J by 6 bases, with 9 bases between the two germline ends. Germline assignment: CDR1 SEHNR and CDR2 FQNEAQ (reference sequence). Written as DNA, the CDR3 is TGTGCCAGCAGCTTTTTGATCGGCGAGCAGTACTTC. Translated, it gives CASSFLIGEQYF. The entire variable domain, with the rest obtained from reference TRBV7-9 and TRBJ2-7, is as follows: DTGVSQNPRHKITKRGQNVTFRCDPISEHNRLYWYRQTLGQGPEFLTYFQNEAQLEKSRLLSDRFSAERPKGSFSTLEIQRTEQGDSAMYLCASSFLIGEQYFGPGTRLTVT.

This sequence joins TRBV11-2 and TRBJ2-2; D unclear. Germline CDR1 is SGHAT and CDR2 is FQNNGV. Trimming cost V 8 bases and J 4 bases, with 5 bases left between them. The CDR3 has 11 amino acids. The CDR3 loop reads CASRSTGELFF. DNA for the CDR3: TGTGCCAGCCGCTCCACCGGGGAGCTGTTTTTT. Using reference TRBV11-2 and TRBJ2-2 for the parts outside the CDR3, the full variable domain is EAGVAQSPRYKIIEKRQSVAFWCNPISGHATLYWYQQILGQGPKLLIQFQNNGVVDDSQLPKDRFSAERLKGVDSTLKIQPAKLEDSAVYLCASRSTGELFFGEGSRLTVL.

Written as DNA, the CDR3 is TGTGCCAGCAGTTACTCATCCGGGGGCTCCTACGAGCAGTACTTC. This translates into CASSYSSGGSYEQYF. J is TRBJ2-7 and V is TRBV6-2 or TRBV6-3; maybe TRBD2 (6 bases). CDR1 and CDR2 (germline): MNHEY, SVGEGT. The CDR3 is 15 amino acids. Trimming cost V 0 bases and J 0 bases, with 9 bases left between them.